Listed below are T cell receptor beta chains from one sample, sequenced in a study of STAT5B mutations in CD4+ large granular lymphocyte leukemia. Clones were read by immunoSEQ multiplex PCR, and TCRdb kept only the in-frame ones, dropping some. The table lists 20,000 to 25,000 clones, approximately 70% of them singletons. Sequenced input: CD4+ T cells from blood buffy coats. The receptors here all came from a human donor in good health. Each CDR3 is given without its conserved first and last residue. The D gene is left open where the match is weak. Only some rows state a clone size, as once, few, many or a class for expanded clones.

clone_size j_call d_call v_call cdr3_aa
. TRBJ2-5 . TRBV2 ASSDRRRGQETQY
. TRBJ2-1 TRBD2 TRBV7-8 ASSLIGGRNEQF
. TRBJ1-2 . TRBV2 ASSEGTYGYT
. TRBJ2-3 TRBD2 TRBV5-1 ASRNVAGAADTQY
. TRBJ2-5 . TRBV5-1 ASGVGSVGGGETQY
. TRBJ1-5 . TRBV18 ASSTDGGYQPQH
few TRBJ1-2 . TRBV5-6 ASSLDRVAGYT
. TRBJ1-6 . TRBV30 AWSGLTGHNSPLH
. TRBJ1-2 . TRBV6-1 ASILSQGPYT
few TRBJ2-5 . TRBV4-3 ASSQGLGEVTQY
. TRBJ2-1 . TRBV7-2 ASSSGFYNEQF
. TRBJ2-4 . TRBV28 ASSLRSSKNIQY
. TRBJ2-2 . TRBV5-1 ASSSRTPRGTGELF
. TRBJ2-5 TRBD2 TRBV5-5 ASSSLAGVETQY
few TRBJ1-4 . TRBV19 ASSAPAGGNEKLF
. TRBJ1-6 TRBD1 TRBV6-6 ATSDRVQSPLH
. TRBJ2-1 . TRBV30 AWSLQYNEQF
. TRBJ2-2 TRBD1 TRBV28 ASSGDRGITGELF
. TRBJ2-1 TRBD2 TRBV5-4 ASSSPGGSMSEQF
. TRBJ2-1 TRBD2 TRBV7-8 ASSLVVGGDEQF
. TRBJ2-3 TRBD2 TRBV5-3 ASRTSGSPDTQY
few TRBJ2-2 . TRBV19 ASSVRGTGELF
. TRBJ1-5 TRBD1 TRBV27 ASSPTGVGQPQH
. TRBJ2-5 TRBD2 TRBV7-2 ASSLPAGGLETQY
. TRBJ1-2 . TRBV28 ASSFLSRDLYGYT
few TRBJ2-1 TRBD2 TRBV7-9 ASSVTSGRADEQF
. TRBJ1-3 TRBD1 TRBV6-1 ASSGPGTGESGNTIY
. TRBJ2-7 TRBD1 TRBV6-5 ASNRGTGYEQY
few TRBJ2-7 TRBD1 TRBV5-8 ASSLEQGYEQY
few TRBJ2-7 TRBD2 TRBV29-1 SANTRLAENSYEQY
. TRBJ1-4 . TRBV5-1 ASSLVSGGTEKLF